Listed below are T cell receptor beta chains from one sample, sequenced in a study of blood T cell repertoires in COVID-19. Produced via immunoSEQ multiplex PCR; TCRdb's table is partial and in-frame only. This repertoire shows tens of thousands of clones, around 86% found once; its top ten account for approximately 40%. Sequencing input: peripheral blood. The receptors shown here come from a woman over 75 with acute or convalescent COVID-19. Each CDR3 is given with its conserved first and last residue. D genes are given only for firm matches.

j_gene | d_gene | v_gene | CDR3aa
TRBJ2-3 | . | TRBV24-1 | CATEGEGTDTQYF
TRBJ2-7 | . | TRBV4-3 | CASSQDRGRNEQYF
TRBJ1-1 | . | TRBV7-2 | CASSLAWGGAEAFF
TRBJ2-5 | . | TRBV12-5 | CASGLEEGETQYF
TRBJ2-7 | . | TRBV15 | CATSRDLKAGAYEQYF
TRBJ1-1 | . | TRBV3-1/TRBV3-2 | CASSRGREGAFF
TRBJ1-6 | . | TRBV5-6 | CASRRTVNSPLHF
TRBJ2-3 | . | TRBV9 | CASSPSGGLPTDTQYF
TRBJ1-1 | . | TRBV6-5 | CASSPEQGYTEAFF
TRBJ2-3 | TRBD1 | TRBV3-1/TRBV3-2 | CASSPLGQGSDTQYF
TRBJ2-3 | . | TRBV18 | CASSPGGIGTDTQYF
TRBJ2-5 | . | TRBV12-5 | CASGWEGGPQETQYF
TRBJ2-2 | . | TRBV30 | CAWSQDTGELFF
TRBJ2-1 | TRBD2 | TRBV9 | CASSVASGGNEQFF
TRBJ1-3 | . | TRBV19 | CASSITTTVSSGNTIYF
TRBJ2-3 | . | TRBV5-1 | CASSLDRTDTQYF
TRBJ1-4 | . | TRBV15 | CATSGTQVGGEKLFF
TRBJ1-6 | TRBD1 | TRBV6-5 | CASSSPGQGYNSPLHF
TRBJ1-6 | . | TRBV19 | CASSMRSSYNSPLHF
TRBJ2-6 | TRBD1 | TRBV5-1 | CASSLPRGQGGSGANVLTF
TRBJ1-5 | . | TRBV30 | CAWSGSDNQPQHF
TRBJ1-4 | TRBD1 | TRBV5-4 | CASSLDPGQGVEKLFF
TRBJ2-2 | . | TRBV19 | CASSIDQGNTGELFF
TRBJ1-2 | . | TRBV29-1 | CSVERTSYGYTF
TRBJ1-2 | TRBD1 | TRBV5-4 | CASSPTGVGYTF
TRBJ2-5 | TRBD2 | TRBV5-1 | CASSLLAGEGETQYF
TRBJ2-3 | . | TRBV15 | CATSRPGHLPSTDTQYF
TRBJ1-6 | . | TRBV3-1/TRBV3-2 | CASSQETPNSPLHF
TRBJ1-1 | TRBD1 | TRBV5-5 | CASSFDRVNTEAFF
TRBJ2-1 | . | TRBV11-2 | CASSRRGAPPGHEQFF
TRBJ1-1 | TRBD1 | TRBV24-1 | CATRGQGNTEAFF
TRBJ1-2 | . | TRBV12-3/TRBV12-4 | CASGRGYGYTF
TRBJ2-7 | . | TRBV27 | CASSSSHRITYEQYF
TRBJ2-5 | TRBD2 | TRBV10-3 | CAISDTSGRGDETQYF
TRBJ2-7 | . | TRBV7-9 | CASSPPTRRPYEQYF
TRBJ2-1 | TRBD2 | TRBV2 | CASSTSGGEQFF
TRBJ2-2 | TRBD2 | TRBV29-1 | CSVEWGRGTGELFF
TRBJ2-7 | . | TRBV28 | CASSPPGQTKWQYF
TRBJ1-1 | . | TRBV6-2/TRBV6-3 | CASSYVSEAFF
TRBJ1-5 | . | TRBV2 | CASMDGAVSNQPQHF
TRBJ1-2 | TRBD1 | TRBV16 | CASSQSSGTERGYTF
TRBJ1-6 | . | TRBV10-1 | CASSGGPESPLHF
TRBJ1-2 | TRBD1 | TRBV6-5 | CASSSGGRLGYTF
TRBJ1-2 | . | TRBV7-2 | CASSHIPRGYTF
TRBJ2-6 | . | TRBV7-8 | CASSPGGSGANVLTF
TRBJ2-2 | TRBD1 | TRBV23-1 | CASNLDQGVVTGELFF
TRBJ2-6 | . | TRBV19 | CASSMSNSPGANVLTF
TRBJ1-2 | TRBD1 | TRBV5-1 | CASRAGTGANYGYTF
TRBJ1-5 | . | TRBV30 | CARGIRITNRQNQPQHF
TRBJ2-3 | . | TRBV14 | CASSRFREADTQYF